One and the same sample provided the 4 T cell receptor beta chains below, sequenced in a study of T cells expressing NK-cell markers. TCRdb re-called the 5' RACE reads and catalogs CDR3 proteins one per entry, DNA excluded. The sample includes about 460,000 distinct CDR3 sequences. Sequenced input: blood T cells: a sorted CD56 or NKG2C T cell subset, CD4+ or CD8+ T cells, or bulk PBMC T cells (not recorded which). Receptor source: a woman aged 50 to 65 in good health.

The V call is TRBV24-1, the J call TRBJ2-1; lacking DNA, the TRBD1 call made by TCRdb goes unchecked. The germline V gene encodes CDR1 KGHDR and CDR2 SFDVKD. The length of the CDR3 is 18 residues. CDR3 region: CATSGRSGSRLANNEQFF.

The CDR3 sequence is CATSDFGGPTYNEQFF. The chain uses TRBV24-1 and TRBJ2-1; TCRdb's assignment of TRBD1 cannot be checked, as there is no DNA. The CDR3 spans 16 residues. Germline V gives CDR1 KGHDR, CDR2 SFDVKD.

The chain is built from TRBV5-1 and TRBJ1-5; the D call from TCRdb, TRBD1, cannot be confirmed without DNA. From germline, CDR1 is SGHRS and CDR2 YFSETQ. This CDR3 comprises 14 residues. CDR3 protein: CASSSDRFNQPQHF.

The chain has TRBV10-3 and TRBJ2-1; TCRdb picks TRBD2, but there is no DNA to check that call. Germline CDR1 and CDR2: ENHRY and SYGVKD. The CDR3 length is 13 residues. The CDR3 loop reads CAISVKLAGEQFF.